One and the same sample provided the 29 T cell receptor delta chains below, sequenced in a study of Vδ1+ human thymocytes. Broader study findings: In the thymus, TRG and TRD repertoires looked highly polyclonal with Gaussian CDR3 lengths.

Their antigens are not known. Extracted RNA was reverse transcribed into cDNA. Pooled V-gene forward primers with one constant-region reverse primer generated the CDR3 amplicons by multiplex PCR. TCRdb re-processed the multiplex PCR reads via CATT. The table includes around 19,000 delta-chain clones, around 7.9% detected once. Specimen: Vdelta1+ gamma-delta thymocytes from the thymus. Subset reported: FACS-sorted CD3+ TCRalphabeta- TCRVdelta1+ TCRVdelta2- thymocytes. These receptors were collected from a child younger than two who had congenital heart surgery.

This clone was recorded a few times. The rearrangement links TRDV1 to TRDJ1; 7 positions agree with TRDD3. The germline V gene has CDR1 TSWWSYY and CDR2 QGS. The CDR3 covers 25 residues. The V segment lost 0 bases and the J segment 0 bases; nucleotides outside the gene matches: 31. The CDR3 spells CALGELDPLRPSRSGGNSYTDKLIF. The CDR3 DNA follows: TGTGCTCTTGGGGAACTAGATCCCCTTCGACCTAGTCGGTCTGGGGGCAACTCGTACACCGATAAACTCATCTTT.

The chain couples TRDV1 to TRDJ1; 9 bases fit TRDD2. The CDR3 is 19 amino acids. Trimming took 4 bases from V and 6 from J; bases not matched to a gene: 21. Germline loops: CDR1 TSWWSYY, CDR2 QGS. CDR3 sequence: CALGVVNSFLPSPIYKLIF. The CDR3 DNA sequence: TGTGCTCTTGGGGTAGTCAATTCCTTCCTACCATCCCCTATCTATAAACTCATCTTT.

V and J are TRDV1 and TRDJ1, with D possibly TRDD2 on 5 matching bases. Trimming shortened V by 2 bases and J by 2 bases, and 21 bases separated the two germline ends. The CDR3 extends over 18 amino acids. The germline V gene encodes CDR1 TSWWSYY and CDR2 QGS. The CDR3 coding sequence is TGTGCTCTTGGGGAAAGGGAGGCACTCCTAGCCACGACCGATAAACTCATCTTT. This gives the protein CALGEREALLATTDKLIF.

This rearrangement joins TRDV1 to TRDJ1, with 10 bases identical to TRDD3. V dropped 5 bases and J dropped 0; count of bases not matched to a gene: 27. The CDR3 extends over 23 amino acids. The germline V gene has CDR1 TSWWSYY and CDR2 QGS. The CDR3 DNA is TGTGCTCTTGGGCTCCCCCTGGGTCCGGGCTACTGGGGGATCTTCCTCTACACCGATAAACTCATCTTT. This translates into CALGLPLGPGYWGIFLYTDKLIF.

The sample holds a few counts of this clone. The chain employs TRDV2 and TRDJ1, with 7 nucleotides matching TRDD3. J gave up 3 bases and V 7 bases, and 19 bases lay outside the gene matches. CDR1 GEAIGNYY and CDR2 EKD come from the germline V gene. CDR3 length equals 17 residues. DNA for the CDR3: TGTGCCTGCACCCTGACGTCCGGGGGATTTATCGCCGATAAACTCATCTTT. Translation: CACTLTSGGFIADKLIF.

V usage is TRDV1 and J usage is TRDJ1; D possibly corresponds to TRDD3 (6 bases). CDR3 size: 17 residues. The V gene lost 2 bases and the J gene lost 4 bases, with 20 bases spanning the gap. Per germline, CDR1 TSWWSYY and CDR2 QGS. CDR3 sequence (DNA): TGTGCTCTTGGGGAATTTACTCTGGGGCCATTGGGCGATAAACTCATCTTT. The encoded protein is CALGEFTLGPLGDKLIF.

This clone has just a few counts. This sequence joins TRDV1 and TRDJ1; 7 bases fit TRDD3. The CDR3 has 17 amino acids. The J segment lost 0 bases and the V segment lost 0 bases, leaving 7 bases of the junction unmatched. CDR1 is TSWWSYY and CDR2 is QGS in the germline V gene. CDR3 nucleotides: TGTGCTCTTGGGGAACTAACTGTGGGGGACTACACCGATAAACTCATCTTT. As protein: CALGELTVGDYTDKLIF.

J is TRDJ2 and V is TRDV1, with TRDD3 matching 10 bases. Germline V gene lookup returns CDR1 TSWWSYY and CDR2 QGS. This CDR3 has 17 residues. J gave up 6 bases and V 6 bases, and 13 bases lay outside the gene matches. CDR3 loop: CALGSLLDWGMAAQLFF. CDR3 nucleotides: TGTGCTCTTGGCTCCCTACTCGACTGGGGGATGGCAGCACAACTCTTCTTT.

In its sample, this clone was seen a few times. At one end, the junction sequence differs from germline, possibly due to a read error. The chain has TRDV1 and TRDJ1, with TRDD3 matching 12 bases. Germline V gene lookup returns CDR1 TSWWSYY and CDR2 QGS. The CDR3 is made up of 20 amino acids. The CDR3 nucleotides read TGTGCCCTTGGGGAAGCACCCCTGGGGGATACGGGGGGGCAGGCCGATAAACTCATCTTT. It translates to CALGEAPLGDTGGQADKLIF.

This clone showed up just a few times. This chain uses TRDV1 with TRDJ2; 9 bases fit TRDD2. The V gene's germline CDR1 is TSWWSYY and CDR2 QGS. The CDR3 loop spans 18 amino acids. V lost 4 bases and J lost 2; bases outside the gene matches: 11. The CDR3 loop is CALGATFLPNILTAQLFF. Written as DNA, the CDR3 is TGTGCTCTTGGGGCTACCTTCCTACCTAATATATTGACAGCACAACTCTTCTTT.

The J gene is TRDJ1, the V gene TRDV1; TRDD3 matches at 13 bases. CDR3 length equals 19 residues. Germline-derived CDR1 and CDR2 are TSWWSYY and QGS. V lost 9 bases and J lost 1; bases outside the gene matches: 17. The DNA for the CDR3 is TGTGCTCTCCATTACGAGTCGTACTGGGGGATACGAGGCACCGATAAACTCATCTTT. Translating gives CALHYESYWGIRGTDKLIF.

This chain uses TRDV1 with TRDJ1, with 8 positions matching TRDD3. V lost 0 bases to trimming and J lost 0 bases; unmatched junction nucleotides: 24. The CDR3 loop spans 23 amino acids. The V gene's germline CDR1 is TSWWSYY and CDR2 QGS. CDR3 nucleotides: TGTGCTCTTGGGGAACTACCCTCCAGCGGAGTCCCACTGGGGGTCAAGTACACCGATAAACTCATCTTT. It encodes CALGELPSSGVPLGVKYTDKLIF.

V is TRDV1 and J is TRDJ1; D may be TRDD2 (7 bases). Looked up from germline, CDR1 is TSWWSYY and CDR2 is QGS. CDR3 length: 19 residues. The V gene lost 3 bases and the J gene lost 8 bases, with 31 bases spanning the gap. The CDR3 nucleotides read TGTGCTCTTGGGGAGGCCCACTTCCTATCGGTCCTGGGGATGGGGAAACTCATCTTT. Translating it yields CALGEAHFLSVLGMGKLIF.

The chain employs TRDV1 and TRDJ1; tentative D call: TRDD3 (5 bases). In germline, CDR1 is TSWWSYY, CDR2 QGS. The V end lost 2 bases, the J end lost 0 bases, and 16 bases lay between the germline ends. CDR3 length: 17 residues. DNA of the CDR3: TGTGCTCTTGGGGAAGGAGGGATCCGCACGTACACCGATAAACTCATCTTT. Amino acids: CALGEGGIRTYTDKLIF.

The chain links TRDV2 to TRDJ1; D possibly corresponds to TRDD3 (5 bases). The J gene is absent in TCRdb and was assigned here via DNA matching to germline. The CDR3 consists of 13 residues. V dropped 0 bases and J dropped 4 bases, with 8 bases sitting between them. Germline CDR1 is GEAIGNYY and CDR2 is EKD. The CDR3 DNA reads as TGTGCCTGTGACACCGGGGGGGGCGATAAACTCATCTTT. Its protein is CACDTGGGDKLIF.

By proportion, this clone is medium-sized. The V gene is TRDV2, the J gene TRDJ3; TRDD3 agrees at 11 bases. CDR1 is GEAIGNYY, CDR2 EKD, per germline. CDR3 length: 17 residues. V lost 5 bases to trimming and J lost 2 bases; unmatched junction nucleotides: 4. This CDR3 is CACGPGGYPWDTRQMFF. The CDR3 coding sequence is TGTGCCTGTGGCCCTGGGGGATACCCCTGGGACACCCGACAGATGTTTTTC.

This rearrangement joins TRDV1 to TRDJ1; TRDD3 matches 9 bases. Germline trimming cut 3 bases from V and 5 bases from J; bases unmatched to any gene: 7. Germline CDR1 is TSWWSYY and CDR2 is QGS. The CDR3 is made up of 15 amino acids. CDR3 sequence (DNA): TGTGCTCTTGGGGACGAACTGGGGGACCGTGATAAACTCATCTTT. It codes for CALGDELGDRDKLIF.

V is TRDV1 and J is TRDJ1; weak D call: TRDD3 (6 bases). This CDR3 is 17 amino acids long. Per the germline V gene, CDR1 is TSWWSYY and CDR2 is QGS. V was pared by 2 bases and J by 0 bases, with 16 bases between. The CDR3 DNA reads TGTGCTCTTGGGGAATTTGCGGGGGGAGAGGACACCGATAAACTCATCTTT. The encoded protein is CALGEFAGGEDTDKLIF.

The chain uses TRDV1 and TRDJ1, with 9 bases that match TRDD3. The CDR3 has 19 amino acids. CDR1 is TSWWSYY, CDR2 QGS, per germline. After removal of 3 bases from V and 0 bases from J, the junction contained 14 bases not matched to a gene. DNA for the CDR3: TGTGCTCTTGGGGATGCCTTTAGTGGGGGATATACCTACACCGATAAACTCATCTTT. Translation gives CALGDAFSGGYTYTDKLIF.

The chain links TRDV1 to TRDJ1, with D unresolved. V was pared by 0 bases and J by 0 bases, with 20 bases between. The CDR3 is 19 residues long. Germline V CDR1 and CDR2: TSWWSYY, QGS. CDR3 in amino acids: CALGELPFPEYLYTDKLIF. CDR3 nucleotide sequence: TGTGCTCTTGGGGAACTCCCTTTCCCCGAGTATTTGTACACCGATAAACTCATCTTT.

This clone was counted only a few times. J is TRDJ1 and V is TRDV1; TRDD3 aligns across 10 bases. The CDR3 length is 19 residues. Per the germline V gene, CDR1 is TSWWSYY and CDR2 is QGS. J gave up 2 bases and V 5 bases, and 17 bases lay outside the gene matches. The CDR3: CALGPEDLYWGIATDKLIF. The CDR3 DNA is TGTGCTCTTGGGCCTGAGGACCTCTACTGGGGGATTGCTACCGATAAACTCATCTTT.

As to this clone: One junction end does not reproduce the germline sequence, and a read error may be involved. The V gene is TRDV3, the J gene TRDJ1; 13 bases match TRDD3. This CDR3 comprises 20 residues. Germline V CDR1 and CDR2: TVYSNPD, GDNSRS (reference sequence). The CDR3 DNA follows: TGTGCCTCCCCGGCCTTCCTCAATCACTGGGGGATACGTGGGACCGATAAACCCATCTTT. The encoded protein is CASPAFLNHWGIRGTDKPIF.

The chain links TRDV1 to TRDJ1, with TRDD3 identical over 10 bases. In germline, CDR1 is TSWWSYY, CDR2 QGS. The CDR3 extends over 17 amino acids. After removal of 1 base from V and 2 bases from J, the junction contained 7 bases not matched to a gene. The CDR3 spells CALGEPILLGDTDKLIF. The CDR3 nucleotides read TGTGCTCTTGGGGAACCGATCCTACTGGGGGATACCGATAAACTCATCTTT.

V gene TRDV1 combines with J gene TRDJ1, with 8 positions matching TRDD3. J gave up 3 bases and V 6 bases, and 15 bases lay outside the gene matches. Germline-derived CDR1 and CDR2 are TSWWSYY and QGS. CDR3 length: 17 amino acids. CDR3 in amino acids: CALGEISYVLGADKLIF. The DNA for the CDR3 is TGTGCTCTTGGAGAGATATCCTACGTACTGGGGGCCGATAAACTCATCTTT.

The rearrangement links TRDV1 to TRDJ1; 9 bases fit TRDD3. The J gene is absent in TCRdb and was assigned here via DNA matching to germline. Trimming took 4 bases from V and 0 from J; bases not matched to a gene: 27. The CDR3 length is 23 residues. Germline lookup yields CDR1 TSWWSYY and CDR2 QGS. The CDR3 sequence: CALGGRGFPGNTGGHDHTDKLIF. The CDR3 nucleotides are TGTGCTCTTGGGGGGAGGGGCTTCCCTGGAAATACTGGGGGACATGACCACACCGATAAACTCATCTTT.

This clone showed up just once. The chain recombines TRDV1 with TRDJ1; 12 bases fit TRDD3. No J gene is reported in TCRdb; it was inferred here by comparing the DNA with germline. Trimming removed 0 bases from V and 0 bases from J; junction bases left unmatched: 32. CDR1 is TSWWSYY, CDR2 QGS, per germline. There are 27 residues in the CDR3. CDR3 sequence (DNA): TGTGCTCTTGGGGAACTAAGGGCCATTCGTCTCCATAGGGCTGGGGGATACGGGGGATTGTACACCGATAAACTCATCTTT. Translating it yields CALGELRAIRLHRAGGYGGLYTDKLIF.

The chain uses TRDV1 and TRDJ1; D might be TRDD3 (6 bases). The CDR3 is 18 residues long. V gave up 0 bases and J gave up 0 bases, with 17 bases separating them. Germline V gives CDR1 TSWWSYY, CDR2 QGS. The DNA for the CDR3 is TGTGCTCTTGGGGAACTGAGTATGGGGATGGGGTACACCGATAAACTCATCTTT. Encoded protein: CALGELSMGMGYTDKLIF.

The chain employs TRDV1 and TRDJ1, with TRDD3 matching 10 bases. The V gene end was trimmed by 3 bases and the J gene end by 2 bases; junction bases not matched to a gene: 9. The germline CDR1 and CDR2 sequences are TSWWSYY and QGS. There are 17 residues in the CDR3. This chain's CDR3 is CALGDRGGYARTDKLIF. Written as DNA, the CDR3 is TGTGCTCTTGGGGACCGCGGGGGATACGCTAGGACCGATAAACTCATCTTT.

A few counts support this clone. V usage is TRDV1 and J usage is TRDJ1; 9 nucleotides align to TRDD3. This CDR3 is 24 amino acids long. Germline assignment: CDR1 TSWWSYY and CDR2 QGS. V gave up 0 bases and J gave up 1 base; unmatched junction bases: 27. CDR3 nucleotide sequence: TGTGCTCTTGGGGAACTGTCAAGGTTTACCTACGTTCTGGGGGATGCCGGAGGCACCGATAAACTCATCTTT. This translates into CALGELSRFTYVLGDAGGTDKLIF.